The sequence of this T cell receptor (beta chain) was determined in a study of T cell responses to AZD1222 COVID-19 vaccine. Germline V gene data show CDR1 as MDHEN and CDR2 as SYDVKM. V gave up 3 bases and J gave up 0 bases, with 11 bases separating them. The CDR3 runs to 15 residues. This clone was recorded only once. Its antigen is unknown. TCRdb's copy holds only in-frame clones and misses some; the assay was immunoSEQ multiplex PCR. The sample includes 110,000 to 150,000 clones, almost 90% of them seen just once. Findings of the study overall: There were vaccine-associated CD4 TCRs across spike, dominant at 160-218 and 743-854. At baseline, seropositivity was found in only a handful of AZD1222 recipients. Two AZD1222 doses significantly raised spike-specific TCR breadth and depth over controls.

The source material was peripheral blood, sampled on day 0 of AZD1222 vaccination. This receptor was taken from an adult in good health. The chain joins TRBV28 to TRBJ1-1; D remains ambiguous. The CDR3 DNA sequence: TGTGCCAGCAGTTTCTCGGACTGGATGAACACTGAAGCTTTCTTT. It specifies CASSFSDWMNTEAFF.